This T cell receptor (beta chain) was observed in a study of blood T cell repertoires in COVID-19. Looking at the study overall: Spain, Italy and the United States supplied samples that represented acute and convalescent COVID-19.

Profiled with immunoSEQ multiplex PCR; TCRdb holds only in-frame clones, not every one. The table shows 200,000 to 250,000 clones, with around 86% occurring only once. The ends were cut back, 1 base at V and 0 bases at J, with 14 bases in the middle. In germline, CDR1 is SGHRS, CDR2 YFSETQ. The CDR3 has 18 residues. Sequencing input: peripheral blood. The chain recombines TRBV5-1 with TRBJ1-6; TRBD1 might be the D (6 bases). This clonotype was sampled from a woman in her 70s with active or convalescent COVID-19. CDR3 bases: TGCGCCAGCAGCTTGAGGACAGCCACAATCTCCTATAATTCACCCCTCCACTTT. Translated: CASSLRTATISYNSPLHF.